This is a list of T cell receptor beta chains from one sample in a study of T cells in localized non-small cell lung cancer. The table came from immunoSEQ multiplex PCR; TCRdb's copy has only in-frame clones and leaves some out. The sample records 25,000 to 30,000 clones, around 82% being singletons. The starting material was peripheral blood mononuclear cells, obtained before any cancer treatment. These receptors originate from a man aged 35-69 years with stage III lung adenocarcinoma. Both conserved end residues are part of each CDR3. Each record gives: clone size, J gene, D gene, V gene, CDR3 protein, CDR3 DNA. The D gene is left open where the match is weak. Clone size is shown for a subset of rows, as once, few, many or a class of expanded clone.

>-|TRBJ2-5|-|TRBV5-1
CASSLTSRGQETQYF
TGCGCCAGCAGCTTGACTAGCAGGGGCCAAGAGACCCAGTACTTC
>-|TRBJ2-7|-|TRBV11-1
CASSLIAGRPYEQYF
TGTGCCAGCAGCTTAATTGCGGGACGGCCCTACGAGCAGTACTTC
>-|TRBJ2-1|TRBD1|TRBV5-1
CASSLTPTGNSYNEQFF
TGCGCCAGCAGCTTAACCCCGACAGGGAACAGCTACAATGAGCAGTTCTTC
>once|TRBJ1-5|-|TRBV30
CAWSSGGGGNQPQHF
TGTGCCTGGAGTTCGGGTGGGGGGGGCAATCAGCCCCAGCATTTT
>-|TRBJ2-5|-|TRBV5-4
CASSLDIQETQYF
TGTGCCAGCAGCTTGGATATACAAGAGACCCAGTACTTC
>-|TRBJ2-5|-|TRBV30
CAWNRGWETQYF
TGTGCCTGGAACCGAGGCTGGGAGACCCAGTACTTC
>-|TRBJ2-5|-|TRBV27
CASSLDQGGQETQYF
TGTGCCAGCAGTTTAGATCAGGGGGGACAAGAGACCCAGTACTTC
>-|TRBJ2-2|-|TRBV28
CASTVGGPGELFF
TGTGCCAGCACCGTAGGGGGTCCCGGGGAGCTGTTTTTT
>-|TRBJ1-1|-|TRBV7-2
CASTAGGPEAFF
TGTGCCAGCACCGCGGGAGGCCCTGAAGCTTTCTTT
>-|TRBJ1-2|-|TRBV6-1
CASSLDRLRSGYTF
TGTGCCAGCAGCCTCGACAGGCTCAGATCTGGCTACACCTTC
>-|TRBJ2-3|-|TRBV6-5
CASSYSNTDTQYF
TGTGCCAGCAGTTACTCGAATACAGATACGCAGTATTTT
>-|TRBJ2-1|TRBD1|TRBV5-1
CASSLVDRVWGEQFF
TGCGCCAGCAGCTTGGTGGACAGGGTATGGGGTGAGCAGTTCTTC
>once|TRBJ2-5|-|TRBV19
CASSPGHHQETQYF
TGTGCCAGTAGTCCCGGACACCATCAAGAGACCCAGTACTTC
>-|TRBJ2-5|-|TRBV7-8
CASSLGTVQETQYF
TGTGCCAGCAGCTTAGGAACAGTTCAAGAGACCCAGTACTTC
>-|TRBJ2-7|-|TRBV29-1
CSVEDQAGDSSYEQYF
TGCAGCGTTGAAGATCAGGCAGGCGACAGCTCCTACGAGCAGTACTTC
>-|TRBJ1-2|-|TRBV29-1
CSVFLQKGYTF
TGCAGCGTTTTCCTTCAAAAGGGCTACACCTTC
>-|TRBJ2-2|-|TRBV7-7
CASSFQGTGELFF
TGTGCCAGCAGCTTCCAGGGGACCGGGGAGCTGTTTTTT
>few|TRBJ2-3|-|TRBV5-6
CASSSISTDTQYF
TGTGCCAGCAGCTCAATTAGCACAGATACGCAGTATTTT
>-|TRBJ2-6|-|TRBV2
CASSGKPGAGANVLTF
TGTGCCAGCAGCGGGAAACCAGGAGCTGGGGCCAACGTCCTGACTTTC
>-|TRBJ2-3|-|TRBV6-5
CASSSPGDTQYF
TGTGCCAGCAGTTCGCCTGGGGATACGCAGTATTTT
>-|TRBJ2-1|TRBD1|TRBV9
CASSVRIRTGVYNEQFF
TGTGCCAGCAGCGTACGGATAAGGACAGGGGTCTACAATGAGCAGTTCTTC
>-|TRBJ2-5|-|TRBV9
CASSVGAAPGETQYF
TGTGCCAGCAGCGTAGGTGCTGCGCCCGGGGAGACCCAGTACTTC
>-|TRBJ2-2|TRBD2|TRBV15
CATSSARGVGGELFF
TGTGCCACCAGCAGCGCGCGGGGGGTTGGCGGGGAGCTGTTTTTT
>-|TRBJ1-2|-|TRBV28
CASRRIDYGYTF
TGTGCCAGCAGACGTATAGACTATGGCTACACCTTC
>once|TRBJ2-2|-|TRBV5-1
CASRTGPIYTGELFF
TGCGCCAGCAGGACGGGACCTATTTACACCGGGGAGCTGTTTTTT
>few|TRBJ1-4|-|TRBV6-1
CASLLSTNEKLFF
TGTGCCAGCTTACTATCAACTAATGAAAAACTGTTTTTT
>-|TRBJ2-1|TRBD2|TRBV5-4
CASSLREGEQFF
TGTGCCAGCAGCCTGAGGGAGGGCGAGCAGTTCTTC
>-|TRBJ2-1|TRBD2|TRBV27
CASSSPSGSLYEQFF
TGTGCCAGCAGTTCCCCTAGCGGGAGTTTGTATGAGCAGTTCTTC
>-|TRBJ2-3|-|TRBV7-9
CTSSASGTDTQYF
TGCACCAGCTCTGCTAGCGGCACAGATACGCAGTATTTT
>-|TRBJ2-3|-|TRBV30
CAWSWSGEGTQYF
TGTGCCTGGAGCTGGTCAGGGGAAGGTACGCAGTATTTT
>-|TRBJ1-2|-|TRBV6-1
CASRALGVDYGYTF
TGTGCCAGCAGGGCCTTAGGGGTCGACTATGGCTACACCTTC
>-|TRBJ1-1|-|TRBV9
CASSVGVANTEAFF
TGTGCCAGCAGCGTAGGGGTAGCGAACACTGAAGCTTTCTTT
>-|TRBJ2-5|-|TRBV19
CATGLDYQETQYF
TGTGCCACCGGTCTTGACTACCAAGAGACCCAGTACTTC
>once|TRBJ2-5|-|TRBV7-2
CASSSRIGTQYF
TGTGCCAGCAGCTCACGGATCGGGACCCAGTACTTC
>-|TRBJ1-5|-|TRBV6-1
CASSEASGSQPQHF
TGTGCCAGCAGTGAAGCGTCGGGTTCACAGCCCCAGCATTTT
>-|TRBJ2-3|-|TRBV5-1
CASSPAPHTDTQYF
TGCGCCAGCAGCCCAGCACCGCACACAGATACGCAGTATTTT
>once|TRBJ1-2|TRBD1|TRBV10-3
CAISVDRVGGYTF
TGTGCCATCAGTGTAGACAGGGTTGGAGGCTACACCTTC